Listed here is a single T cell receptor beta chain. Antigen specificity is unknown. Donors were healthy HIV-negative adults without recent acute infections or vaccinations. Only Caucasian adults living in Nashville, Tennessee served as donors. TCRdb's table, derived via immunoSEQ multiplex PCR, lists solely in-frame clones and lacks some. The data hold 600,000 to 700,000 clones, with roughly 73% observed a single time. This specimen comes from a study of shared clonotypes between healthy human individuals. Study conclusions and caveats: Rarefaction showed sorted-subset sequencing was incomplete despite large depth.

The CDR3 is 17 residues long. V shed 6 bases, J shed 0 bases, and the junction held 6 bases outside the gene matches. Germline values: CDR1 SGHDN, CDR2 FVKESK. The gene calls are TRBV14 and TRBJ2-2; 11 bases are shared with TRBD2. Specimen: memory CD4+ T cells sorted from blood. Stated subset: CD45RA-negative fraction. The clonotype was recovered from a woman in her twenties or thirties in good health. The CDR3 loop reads CASRQIAGGPNTGELFF. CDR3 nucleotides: TGTGCCAGCAGACAAATAGCGGGAGGGCCGAACACCGGGGAGCTGTTTTTT.